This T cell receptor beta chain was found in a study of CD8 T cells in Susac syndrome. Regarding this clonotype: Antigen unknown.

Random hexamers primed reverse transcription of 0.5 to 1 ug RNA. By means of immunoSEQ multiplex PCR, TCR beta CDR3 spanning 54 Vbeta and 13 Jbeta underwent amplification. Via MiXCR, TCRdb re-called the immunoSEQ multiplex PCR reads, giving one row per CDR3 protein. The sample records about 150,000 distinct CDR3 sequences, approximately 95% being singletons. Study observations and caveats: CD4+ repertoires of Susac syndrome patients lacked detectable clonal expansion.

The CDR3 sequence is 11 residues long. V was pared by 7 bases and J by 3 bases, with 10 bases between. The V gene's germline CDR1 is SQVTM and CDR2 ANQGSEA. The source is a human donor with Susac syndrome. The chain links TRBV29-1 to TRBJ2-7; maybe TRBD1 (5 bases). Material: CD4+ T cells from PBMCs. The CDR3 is CSGKTVYEQYF. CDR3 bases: TGCAGCGGGAAGACAGTCTACGAGCAGTACTTC.